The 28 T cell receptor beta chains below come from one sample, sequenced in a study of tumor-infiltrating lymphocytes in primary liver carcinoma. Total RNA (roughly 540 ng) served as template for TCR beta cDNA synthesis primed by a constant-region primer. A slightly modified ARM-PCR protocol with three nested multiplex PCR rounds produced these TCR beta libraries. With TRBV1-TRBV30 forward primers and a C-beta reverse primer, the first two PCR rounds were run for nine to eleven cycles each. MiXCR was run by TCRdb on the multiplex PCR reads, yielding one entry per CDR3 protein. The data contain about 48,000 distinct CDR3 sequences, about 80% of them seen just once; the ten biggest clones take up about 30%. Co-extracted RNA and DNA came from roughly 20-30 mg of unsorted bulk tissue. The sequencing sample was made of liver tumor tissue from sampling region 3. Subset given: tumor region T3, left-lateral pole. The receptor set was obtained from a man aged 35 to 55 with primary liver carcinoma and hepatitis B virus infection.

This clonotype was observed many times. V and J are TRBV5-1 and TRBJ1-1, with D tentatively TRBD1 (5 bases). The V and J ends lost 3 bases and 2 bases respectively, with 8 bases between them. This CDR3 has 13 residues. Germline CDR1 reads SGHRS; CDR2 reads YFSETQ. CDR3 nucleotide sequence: TGCGCCAGCAGCTCCGGGGCTAACACTGAAGCTTTCTTT. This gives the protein CASSSGANTEAFF.

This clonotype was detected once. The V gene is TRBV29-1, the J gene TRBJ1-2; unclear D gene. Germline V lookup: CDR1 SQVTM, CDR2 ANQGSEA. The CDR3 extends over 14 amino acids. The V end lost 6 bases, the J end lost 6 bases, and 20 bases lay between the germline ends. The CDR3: CSVYSPSDHNGYTF. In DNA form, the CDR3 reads TGCAGCGTGTATAGCCCCAGTGACCACAATGGCTACACCTTC.

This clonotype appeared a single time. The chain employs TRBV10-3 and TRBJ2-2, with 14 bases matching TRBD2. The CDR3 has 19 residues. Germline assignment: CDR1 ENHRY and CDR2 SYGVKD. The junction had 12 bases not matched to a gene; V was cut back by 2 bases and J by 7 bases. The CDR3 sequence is CAISEPVTSGRAHSGELFF. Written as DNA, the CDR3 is TGTGCCATCAGTGAGCCAGTGACTAGCGGGAGGGCCCATAGCGGGGAGCTGTTTTTT.

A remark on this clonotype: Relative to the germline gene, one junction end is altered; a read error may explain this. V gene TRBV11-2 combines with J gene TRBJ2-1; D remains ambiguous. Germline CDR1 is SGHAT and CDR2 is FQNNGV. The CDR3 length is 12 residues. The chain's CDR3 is CTSNLVRNELFF. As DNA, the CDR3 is TGTACCAGCAACTTAGTCAGGAATGAGCTGTTCTTC.

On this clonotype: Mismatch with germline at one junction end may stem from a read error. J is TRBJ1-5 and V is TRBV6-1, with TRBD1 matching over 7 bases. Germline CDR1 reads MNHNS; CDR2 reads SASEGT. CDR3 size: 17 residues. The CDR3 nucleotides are TGTGCCGGCAGTGATCCCGGGACAGTTTATAGCAATCAACCCCAGCATTTT. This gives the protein CAGSDPGTVYSNQPQHF.

The CDR3 region is CARSLLAPSSYNEQFF. As DNA, the CDR3 is TGTGCCAGAAGCCTCCTAGCTCCGAGCTCCTACAATGAGCAGTTCTTC. V is TRBV7-8 and J is TRBJ2-1, with a weak D call TRBD2 (5 bases). There are 16 residues in the CDR3. The V gene lost 9 bases and the J gene lost 0 bases, with 18 bases spanning the gap. The V gene's germline CDR1 is SGHVS and CDR2 FQNEAQ.

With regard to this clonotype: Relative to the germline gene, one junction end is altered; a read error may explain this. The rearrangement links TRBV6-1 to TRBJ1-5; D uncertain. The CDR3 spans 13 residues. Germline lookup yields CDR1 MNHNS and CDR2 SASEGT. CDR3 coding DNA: TGTGCCAGCAGCAGGTGGGAATGTCAGCCCCAACATTTT. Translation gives CASSRWECQPQHF.

The CDR3 bases are TGTGCCAGCAACCCCCTTCGAGGACAGAACACCGGGGAGCTGTTTTTT. Protein: CASNPLRGQNTGELFF. The V gene is TRBV7-8, the J gene TRBJ2-2; possible D gene TRBD1, 5 bases. CDR1 SGHVS and CDR2 FQNEAQ come from the germline V gene. Trimming took 7 bases from V and 1 from J, leaving 16 bases between them. The CDR3 spans 16 residues.

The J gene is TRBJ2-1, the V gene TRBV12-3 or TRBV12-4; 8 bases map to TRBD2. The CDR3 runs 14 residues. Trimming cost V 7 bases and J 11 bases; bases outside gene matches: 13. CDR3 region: CASIGLAGLGKQFF. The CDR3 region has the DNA TGTGCCAGCATTGGACTAGCAGGGCTTGGTAAGCAGTTCTTC.

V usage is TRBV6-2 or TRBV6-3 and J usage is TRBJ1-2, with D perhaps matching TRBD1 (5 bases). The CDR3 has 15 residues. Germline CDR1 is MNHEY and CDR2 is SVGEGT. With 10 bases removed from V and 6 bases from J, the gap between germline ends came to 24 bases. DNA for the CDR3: TGTGCCAACGCGCCCGGTGGGGGTCGGAGCAATGGCTACACCTTC. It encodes CANAPGGGRSNGYTF.

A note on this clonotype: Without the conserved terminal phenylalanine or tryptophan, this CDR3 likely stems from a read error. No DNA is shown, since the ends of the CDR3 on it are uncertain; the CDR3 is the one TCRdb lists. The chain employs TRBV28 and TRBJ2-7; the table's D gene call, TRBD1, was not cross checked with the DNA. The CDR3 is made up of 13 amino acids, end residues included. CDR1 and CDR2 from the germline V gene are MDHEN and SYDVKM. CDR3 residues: CASSRDRDLEEYL.

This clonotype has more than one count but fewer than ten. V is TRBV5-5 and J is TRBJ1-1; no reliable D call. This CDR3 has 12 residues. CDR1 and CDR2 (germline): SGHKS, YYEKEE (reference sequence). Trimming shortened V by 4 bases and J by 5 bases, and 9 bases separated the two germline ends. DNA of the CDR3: TGTGCCAGCAGCGGGAAGGATACTGAAGCTTTCTTT. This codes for CASSGKDTEAFF.

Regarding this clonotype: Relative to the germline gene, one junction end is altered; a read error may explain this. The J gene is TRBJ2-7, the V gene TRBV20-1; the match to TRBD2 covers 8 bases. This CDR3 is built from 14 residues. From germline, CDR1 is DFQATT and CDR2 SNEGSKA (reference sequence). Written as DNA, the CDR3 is TGCAGTGCTCTTAGCGGGATGAACTCCTACAAGCAGTACTTC. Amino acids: CSALSGMNSYKQYF.

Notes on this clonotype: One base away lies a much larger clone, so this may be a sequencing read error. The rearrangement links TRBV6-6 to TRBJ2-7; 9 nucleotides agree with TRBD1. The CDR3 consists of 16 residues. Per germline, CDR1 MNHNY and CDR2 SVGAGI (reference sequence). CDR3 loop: CAGSYLGTGHSYEQYF. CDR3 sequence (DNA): TGTGCCGGCAGTTACCTGGGGACAGGGCACTCCTACGAGCAGTACTTC.

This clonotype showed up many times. The CDR3 DNA reads as TGTGCCAGCAGTGCCACAGGGGACAATGAGCAGTTCTTC. Protein product: CASSATGDNEQFF. The chain combines TRBV28 with TRBJ2-1; 7 nucleotides align to TRBD1. The CDR3 has 13 amino acids. Germline CDR1 MDHEN, CDR2 SYDVKM. The ends lost 5 bases at V and 5 bases at J; junction bases unmatched: 3. Full variable domain (remainder filled in from reference TRBV28 and TRBJ2-1): DVKVTQSSRYLVKRTGEKVFLECVQDMDHENMFWYRQDPGLGLRLIYFSYDVKMKEKGDIPEGYSVSREKKERFSLILESASTNQTSMYLCASSATGDNEQFFGPGTRLTVL.

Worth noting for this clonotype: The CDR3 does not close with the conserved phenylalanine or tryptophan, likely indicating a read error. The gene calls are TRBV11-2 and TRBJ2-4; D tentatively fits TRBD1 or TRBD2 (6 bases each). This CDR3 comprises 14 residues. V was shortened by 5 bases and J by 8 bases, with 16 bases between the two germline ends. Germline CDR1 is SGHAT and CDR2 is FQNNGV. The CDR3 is CASSPQRGRDIQYL. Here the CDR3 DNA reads TGTGCCAGCAGCCCCCAACGGGGGCGGGACATTCAGTACCTC.

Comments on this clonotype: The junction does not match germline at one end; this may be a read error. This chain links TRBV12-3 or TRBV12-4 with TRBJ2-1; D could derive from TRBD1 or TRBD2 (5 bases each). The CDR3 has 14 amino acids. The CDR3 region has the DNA TGTCCCAGTATTACAGGTCAGAGGGGCAATGAGCAGTTCTTT. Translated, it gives CPSITGQRGNEQFF.

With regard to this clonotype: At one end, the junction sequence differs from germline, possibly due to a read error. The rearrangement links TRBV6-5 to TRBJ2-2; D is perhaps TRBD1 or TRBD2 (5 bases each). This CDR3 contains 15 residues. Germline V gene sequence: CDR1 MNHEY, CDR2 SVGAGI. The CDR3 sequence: CASSHSNSGAGKLFF. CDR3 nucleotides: TGTGCCAGCAGTCACTCGAATTCCGGGGCTGGGAAGCTGTTTTTT.

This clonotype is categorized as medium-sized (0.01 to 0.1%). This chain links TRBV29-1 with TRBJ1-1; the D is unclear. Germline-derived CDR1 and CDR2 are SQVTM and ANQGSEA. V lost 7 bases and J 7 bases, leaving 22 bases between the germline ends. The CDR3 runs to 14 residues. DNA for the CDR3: TGCAGCGCCCAGAAGCTGACCCGGGAGGGTGAAGCTTTCTTT. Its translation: CSAQKLTREGEAFF.

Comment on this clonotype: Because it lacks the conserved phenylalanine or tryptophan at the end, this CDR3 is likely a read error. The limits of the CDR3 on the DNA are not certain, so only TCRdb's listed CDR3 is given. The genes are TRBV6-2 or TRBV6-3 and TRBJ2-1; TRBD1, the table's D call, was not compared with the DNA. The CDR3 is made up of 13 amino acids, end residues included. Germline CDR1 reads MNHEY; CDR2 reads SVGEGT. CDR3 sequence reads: CASRYTSGTGGFL.

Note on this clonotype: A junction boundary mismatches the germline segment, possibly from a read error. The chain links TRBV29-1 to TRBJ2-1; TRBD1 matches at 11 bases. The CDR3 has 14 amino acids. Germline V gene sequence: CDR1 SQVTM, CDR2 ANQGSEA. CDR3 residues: CCELPGQGVDEHFF. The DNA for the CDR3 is TGCTGCGAATTGCCGGGACAGGGGGTGGATGAGCATTTCTTC.

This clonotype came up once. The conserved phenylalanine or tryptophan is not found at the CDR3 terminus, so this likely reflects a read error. The CDR3 region is CASSLGLARGYQETQYL. The CDR3, as DNA: TGCGCCAGCAGCTTAGGGCTAGCAAGAGGGTACCAAGAGACCCAGTACTTA. V gene TRBV5-5 combines with J gene TRBJ2-5; weak D call: TRBD2 (5 bases). The CDR3 covers 17 residues. The germline V gene has CDR1 SGHKS and CDR2 YYEKEE (reference sequence).

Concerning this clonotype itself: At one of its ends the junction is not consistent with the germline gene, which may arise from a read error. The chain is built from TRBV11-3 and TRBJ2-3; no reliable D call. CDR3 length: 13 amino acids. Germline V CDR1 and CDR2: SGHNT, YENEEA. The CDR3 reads CASRWSEADTQYF. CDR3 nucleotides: TGTGCTAGCAGATGGAGTGAGGCAGATACGCAGTATTTT.

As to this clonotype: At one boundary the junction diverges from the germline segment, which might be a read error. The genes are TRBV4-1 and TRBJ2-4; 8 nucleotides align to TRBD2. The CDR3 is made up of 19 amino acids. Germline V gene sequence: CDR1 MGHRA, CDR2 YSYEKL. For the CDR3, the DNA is TGCGCCAGTAGCCAAGATTCGGGGGGGAGTAGCCCTGCCAAAAACATTAAGTACTTC. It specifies CASSQDSGGSSPAKNIKYF.

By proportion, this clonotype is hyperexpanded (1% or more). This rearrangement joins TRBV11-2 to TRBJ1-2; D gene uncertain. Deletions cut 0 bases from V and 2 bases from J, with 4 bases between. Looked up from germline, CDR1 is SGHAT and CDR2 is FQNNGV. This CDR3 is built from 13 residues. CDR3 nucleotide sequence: TGTGCCAGCAGCTTAGAGGGGAACTATGGCTACACCTTC. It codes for CASSLEGNYGYTF.

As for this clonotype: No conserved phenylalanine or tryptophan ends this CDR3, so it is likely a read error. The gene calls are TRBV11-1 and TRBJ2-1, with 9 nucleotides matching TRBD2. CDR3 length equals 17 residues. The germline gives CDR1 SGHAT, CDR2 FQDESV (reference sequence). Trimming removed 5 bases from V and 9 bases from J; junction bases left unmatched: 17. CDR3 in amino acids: CASSLGLAGEVDSEQFL. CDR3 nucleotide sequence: TGTGCCAGCAGCCTGGGACTAGCCGGAGAAGTTGACAGTGAGCAGTTCCTC.

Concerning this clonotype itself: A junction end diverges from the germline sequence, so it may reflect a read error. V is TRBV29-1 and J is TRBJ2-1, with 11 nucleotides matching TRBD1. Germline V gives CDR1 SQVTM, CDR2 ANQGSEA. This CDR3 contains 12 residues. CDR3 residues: CSVRTGGSEKFF. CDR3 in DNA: TGCAGCGTTAGGACAGGGGGCAGTGAGAAGTTCTTC.

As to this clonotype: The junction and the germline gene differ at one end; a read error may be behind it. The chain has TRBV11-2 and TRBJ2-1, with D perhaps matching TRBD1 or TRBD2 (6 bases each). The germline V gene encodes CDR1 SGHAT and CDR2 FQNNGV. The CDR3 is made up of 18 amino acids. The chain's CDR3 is CASSLDPRGTGSYNERFF. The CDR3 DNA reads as TGTGCCAGCAGCCTTGACCCTAGGGGGACCGGGAGTTACAATGAGCGGTTCTTC.